What follows are 18 T cell receptor beta chains derived from one specimen sequenced in a study of blood T cell repertoires in COVID-19. Generated by immunoSEQ multiplex PCR, the TCRdb table keeps only in-frame clones and is missing some. This sample has 290,000 or so clones; 90% occur once, and the top ten carry over 3.5%. The specimen was PBMCs or T cells enriched from blood (not recorded which). These receptors were obtained from a woman younger than 30 with acute COVID-19.

This sequence joins TRBV7-2 and TRBJ1-2; D is ambiguous. V dropped 2 bases and J dropped 0 bases, with 7 bases sitting between them. This CDR3 contains 14 residues. Germline V gives CDR1 SGHTA, CDR2 FQGNSA. Here the CDR3 DNA reads TGTGCCAGCAGCTTACAGGTGTCTAACTATGGCTACACCTTC. Protein sequence: CASSLQVSNYGYTF.

The rearrangement links TRBV18 to TRBJ2-7; TRBD2 aligns across 11 bases. The CDR3 is made up of 15 amino acids. Losses at the gene ends were 4 bases for V and 8 bases for J; bases not matched to a gene: 10. Per the germline V gene, CDR1 is KGHSH and CDR2 is LQKENI. The CDR3 DNA is TGTGCCAGCTCACTCGAAGTAGCGGGAGGGCCCCAGCAGTACTTC. This encodes CASSLEVAGGPQQYF.

This chain uses TRBV11-3 with TRBJ2-3, with D maybe TRBD2 (6 bases). Trimming took off 8 bases at V and 6 bases at J, with 24 bases between the two ends. The CDR3 totals 16 residues. CDR1 is SGHNT and CDR2 is YENEEA in the germline V gene. As DNA, the CDR3 is TGTGCCAGCTCAACTCCCTTTAGCGGAGAGAGGGATACGCAGTATTTT. Residues: CASSTPFSGERDTQYF. Combining the CDR3 with reference TRBV11-3 and TRBJ2-3 gives the whole variable domain EAGVVQSPRYKIIEKKQPVAFWCNPISGHNTLYWYLQNLGQGPELLIRYENEEAVDDSQLPKDRFSAERLKGVDSTLKIQPAELGDSAVYLCASSTPFSGERDTQYFGPGTRLTVL.

The J gene is TRBJ1-6, the V gene TRBV7-3, with TRBD1 matching over 9 bases. V trimming: 4 bases; J trimming: 8 bases; junction bases outside the gene matches: 3. Germline CDR1 is SGHTA and CDR2 is FQGTGA. The CDR3 runs to 14 residues. The CDR3 here is CASSSDRGDSPLHF. The CDR3 DNA follows: TGTGCCAGCAGCTCGGACAGGGGTGATTCACCCCTCCACTTT.

This chain connects TRBV10-3 to TRBJ1-1; 7 bases fit TRBD1. The V and J ends lost 4 bases and 10 bases, in that order; junction bases with no gene match: 6. This CDR3 has 12 amino acids. CDR1 ENHRY and CDR2 SYGVKD come from the germline V gene. The CDR3, as DNA: TGTGCCATCAGTGGAACAGGGGTGCGAGCTTTCTTT. It translates to CAISGTGVRAFF.

The chain recombines TRBV30 with TRBJ1-1; a weak D match, TRBD1 (6 bases). The CDR3 spans 12 residues. Deletions cut 2 bases from V and 7 bases from J, with 11 bases between. Germline CDR1 GTSNPN, CDR2 SVGIG (reference sequence). CDR3 bases: TGTGCCTGGAGTCGTCGACAGGTTGAAGCTTTCTTT. The encoded protein is CAWSRRQVEAFF. The full variable domain, in which reference TRBV30 and TRBJ1-1 provide the parts outside the CDR3, is SQTIHQWPATLVQPVGSPLSLECTVEGTSNPNLYWYRQAAGRGLQLLFYSVGIGQISSEVPQNLSASRPQDRQFILSSKKLLLSDSGFYLCAWSRRQVEAFFGQGTRLTVV.

The chain uses TRBV9 and TRBJ2-2; 7 bases agree with TRBD1. Germline assignment: CDR1 SGDLS and CDR2 YYNGEE. V shed 0 bases, J shed 8 bases, and the junction held 10 bases outside the gene matches. The CDR3 has 16 residues. CDR3 residues: CASSVDWTGLWGELFF. The CDR3 DNA sequence: TGTGCCAGCAGCGTAGACTGGACAGGCTTATGGGGGGAGCTGTTTTTT. Using reference TRBV9 and TRBJ2-2 for the parts outside the CDR3, the full variable domain is DSGVTQTPKHLITATGQRVTLRCSPRSGDLSVYWYQQSLDQGLQFLIQYYNGEERAKGNILERFSAQQFPDLHSELNLSSLELGDSALYFCASSVDWTGLWGELFFGEGSRLTVL.

The chain carries TRBV7-3 and TRBJ2-7; a weak D match, TRBD1 (6 bases). The CDR3 runs 13 residues. The V gene's germline CDR1 is SGHTA and CDR2 FQGTGA. Trimming removed 0 bases at V and 5 bases at J, with 8 bases between. Here the CDR3 DNA reads TGTGCCAGCAGCTTAACGGGGGCAGACGAGCAGTACTTC. Its protein is CASSLTGADEQYF.

A note on this clone: At one end the junction does not follow the germline gene, possibly because of a read error. The genes are TRBV4-2 and TRBJ2-1; 7 bases fit TRBD2. Germline CDR1 reads LGHNA; CDR2 reads YNFKEQ. The CDR3 has 20 residues. CDR3 DNA sequence: TGTGGCAGCAGCCAAGATGACGCTAGCGGATCCGCTTATTCCTACAATGAGCAGTTCTTC. This translates into CGSSQDDASGSAYSYNEQFF.

The V and J genes are TRBV2 and TRBJ1-2, with 7 bases fitting TRBD1. Losses at the gene ends were 1 base for V and 2 bases for J; bases not matched to a gene: 4. This CDR3 contains 15 residues. In germline, CDR1 is SNHLY, CDR2 FYNNEI. CDR3 sequence (DNA): TGTGCCAGCAGTGAAGAAGAGACAGGGAACTATGGCTACACCTTC. Amino acid sequence: CASSEEETGNYGYTF.

This clone occurred once. The rearrangement joins TRBV3-1 (or the pseudogene TRBV3-2) to TRBJ2-7; 7 bases fit TRBD1. This CDR3 region has 15 residues. Per the germline V gene, CDR1 is LGHDT and CDR2 is YNNKEL (reference sequence). Unmatched junction bases numbered 4, after V lost 2 bases and J lost 0 bases. The CDR3 nucleotides are TGTGCCAGCAGCCAAACCCGGGACAGCTCCTACGAGCAGTACTTC. Protein: CASSQTRDSSYEQYF.

The rearrangement links TRBV5-1 to TRBJ2-6; unclear D gene. Germline-derived CDR1 and CDR2 are SGHRS and YFSETQ. The CDR3 contains 15 residues. Trimming pared 5 bases from V and 0 bases from J, leaving 9 bases between. The CDR3 is CASSMPGSGANVLTF. The CDR3 nucleotides read TGCGCCAGCAGTATGCCCGGCTCTGGGGCCAACGTCCTGACTTTC.

This clone showed up just a few times. The rearrangement uses TRBV29-1 and TRBJ1-3, with D possibly matching TRBD1 (6 bases). This CDR3 comprises 16 residues. V was cut by 6 bases and J by 1 base, with 19 bases left in between. CDR1 is SQVTM, CDR2 ANQGSEA, per germline. The CDR3 sequence: CSVGLGRGGSGNTIYF. The CDR3 region has the DNA TGCAGCGTCGGGTTGGGCCGAGGGGGATCTGGAAACACCATATATTTT.

The gene calls are TRBV6-5 and TRBJ2-1, with a tentative D call TRBD1 (6 bases). Deletions cut 6 bases from V and 5 bases from J, with 17 bases between. This CDR3 is 15 amino acids long. Germline values: CDR1 MNHEY, CDR2 SVGAGI. CDR3 in amino acids: CASRTTGTYNNEQFF. CDR3 coding DNA: TGTGCCAGCAGAACCACAGGGACCTACAACAATGAGCAGTTCTTC.

This chain uses TRBV5-4 with TRBJ2-1; 10 positions agree with TRBD2. The CDR3 totals 16 residues. The V gene end was trimmed by 0 bases and the J gene end by 3 bases; junction bases not matched to a gene: 3. Germline V CDR1 and CDR2: SGHNT, YYREEE (reference sequence). CDR3 sequence: CASSLGTSGDYNEQFF. The CDR3 DNA reads as TGTGCCAGCAGCTTGGGAACTAGCGGGGACTACAATGAGCAGTTCTTC. Full variable domain (remainder filled in from reference TRBV5-4 and TRBJ2-1): ETGVTQSPTHLIKTRGQQVTLRCSSQSGHNTVSWYQQALGQGPQFIFQYYREEENGRGNFPPRFSGLQFPNYSSELNVNALELDDSALYLCASSLGTSGDYNEQFFGPGTRLTVL.

The rearrangement links TRBV28 to TRBJ2-5; TRBD1 aligns across 8 bases. Germline CDR1 reads MDHEN; CDR2 reads SYDVKM. CDR3 length: 15 amino acids. The ends lost 4 bases at V and 4 bases at J; junction bases unmatched: 8. CDR3 residues: CASSYPGQGGETQYF. CDR3 nucleotide sequence: TGTGCCAGCAGTTACCCTGGACAGGGTGGAGAGACCCAGTACTTC.

V gene TRBV19 combines with J gene TRBJ1-4, with TRBD1 matching 7 bases. Germline V CDR1 and CDR2: LNHDA, SQIVND (reference sequence). The CDR3 runs to 15 residues. The V and J ends lost 5 bases and 10 bases, in that order; junction bases with no gene match: 13. This CDR3 reads CASSSPGTETGKLFF. CDR3 nucleotide sequence: TGTGCCAGTAGTTCCCCCGGGACAGAGACCGGAAAACTGTTTTTT. Full variable domain (remainder filled in from reference TRBV19 and TRBJ1-4): DGGITQSPKYLFRKEGQNVTLSCEQNLNHDAMYWYRQDPGQGLRLIYYSQIVNDFQKGDIAEGYSVSREKKESFPLTVTSAQKNPTAFYLCASSSPGTETGKLFFGSGTQLSVL.

This chain links TRBV7-8 with TRBJ1-5; D gene ambiguous. Germline V lookup: CDR1 SGHVS, CDR2 FQNEAQ. The CDR3 length is 14 residues. V was shortened by 2 bases and J by 6 bases, with 11 bases between the two germline ends. The CDR3 nucleotides are TGTGCCAGCAGCTTATCGGGGTTGGGTCAGCCCCAGCATTTT. Translated: CASSLSGLGQPQHF.